What follows are 25 T cell receptor beta chains derived from one specimen sequenced in a study of T cell responses to AZD1222 COVID-19 vaccine. Sequenced by immunoSEQ multiplex PCR; TCRdb stores in-frame clones only, minus some. The table lists roughly 100,000 clones, approximately 88% of them singletons. Sequencing used peripheral blood, obtained on day 0 of AZD1222 vaccination. Receptors originate from an adult in good health.

The chain uses TRBV5-4 and TRBJ1-2; a weak D match, TRBD1 (5 bases). The germline V gene has CDR1 SGHNT and CDR2 YYREEE (reference sequence). Trimming pared 4 bases from V and 3 bases from J, leaving 13 bases between. This CDR3 spans 14 amino acids. CDR3 loop: CASSQARQYYGYTF. The CDR3 DNA is TGTGCCAGCAGCCAAGCTAGACAGTACTATGGCTACACCTTC.

This clone came up a few times. This chain connects TRBV6-2 or TRBV6-3 to TRBJ2-3, with D maybe TRBD2 (5 bases). The CDR3 length is 18 residues. The V gene lost 2 bases and the J gene lost 1 base, with 19 bases spanning the gap. CDR1 is MNHEY, CDR2 SVGEGT, per germline. For the CDR3, the DNA is TGTGCCAGCAGTTACAACGGAGAACGGGGTCTCCGCACAGATACGCAGTATTTT. It is translated as CASSYNGERGLRTDTQYF.

The count of this clone is one. V usage is TRBV15 and J usage is TRBJ2-5, with a possible D match to TRBD2 (5 bases). Looked up from germline, CDR1 is LNHNV and CDR2 is YYDKDF (reference sequence). The CDR3 is made up of 12 amino acids. Trimming took 1 base from V and 5 from J, leaving 5 bases between them. Here the CDR3 reads CATSRAGETQYF. The CDR3 nucleotides are TGTGCCACCAGCAGAGCGGGGGAGACCCAGTACTTC.

This sequence joins TRBV24-1 and TRBJ2-7; D might be TRBD1 (5 bases). Trimming stripped 2 bases from V and 7 bases from J, with 11 bases between. This CDR3 comprises 13 residues. Per the germline V gene, CDR1 is KGHDR and CDR2 is SFDVKD. The CDR3 loop is CATSDSGSREQYF. In DNA form, the CDR3 reads TGTGCCACCAGTGATTCAGGGTCGAGGGAGCAGTACTTC.

This chain links TRBV6-5 with TRBJ2-7, with unresolved D. The V and J ends lost 6 bases and 5 bases respectively, with 17 bases between them. Germline V gene sequence: CDR1 MNHEY, CDR2 SVGAGI. The length of the CDR3 is 14 residues. CDR3 in amino acids: CASRDGPPRDEQYF. For the CDR3, the DNA is TGTGCCAGCAGGGACGGTCCCCCACGGGACGAGCAGTACTTC.

The V gene is TRBV5-1, the J gene TRBJ1-4, with no clear D. Germline V gene sequence: CDR1 SGHRS, CDR2 YFSETQ. This CDR3 has 14 amino acids. V was pared by 4 bases and J by 5 bases, with 12 bases between. CDR3: CASSHTSGNEKLFF. CDR3 sequence (DNA): TGCGCCAGCAGCCATACGTCAGGAAATGAAAAACTGTTTTTT.

This clone was detected once. This sequence joins TRBV5-6 and TRBJ2-1, with 9 bases lining up with TRBD2. The CDR3 is 15 amino acids. The ends lost 4 bases at V and 3 bases at J; junction bases unmatched: 5. Per the germline V gene, CDR1 is SGHDT and CDR2 is YYEEEE. DNA of the CDR3: TGTGCCAGCAGCGAAATAGCGGGGGACTACAATGAGCAGTTCTTC. Protein sequence: CASSEIAGDYNEQFF.

This clone was picked up a small number of times. The chain uses TRBV6-6 and TRBJ2-3; 7 bases map to TRBD1. The CDR3 runs 15 residues. The germline V gene has CDR1 MNHNY and CDR2 SVGAGI (reference sequence). The V and J ends lost 5 bases and 12 bases, in that order; junction bases with no gene match: 17. The CDR3 reads CASSPGQVQIGFQYF. The CDR3 region has the DNA TGTGCCAGCAGTCCCGGACAGGTTCAAATTGGCTTCCAGTATTTT.

The chain employs TRBV6-6 and TRBJ1-3; D uncertain. V was trimmed by 6 bases and J by 8 bases, leaving 14 bases between them. The CDR3 has 13 residues. Germline loops: CDR1 MNHNY, CDR2 SVGAGI (reference sequence). As DNA, the CDR3 is TGTGCCAGCAGCACCGGGGTAGTTGACACCATATATTTT. Translated, it gives CASSTGVVDTIYF.

The V and J genes are TRBV29-1 and TRBJ1-2, with D possibly matching TRBD1 (6 bases). The CDR3 has 15 residues. Trimming cost V 0 bases and J 8 bases, with 19 bases left between them. The V gene's germline CDR1 is SQVTM and CDR2 ANQGSEA. CDR3 in amino acids: CSVEEGGREGQGYTF. The CDR3 bases are TGCAGCGTTGAAGAGGGGGGCAGGGAGGGGCAAGGCTACACCTTC. The variable domain in full, completed from reference TRBV29-1 and TRBJ1-2, reads SAVISQKPSRDICQRGTSLTIQCQVDSQVTMMFWYRQQPGQSLTLIATANQGSEATYESGFVIDKFPISRPNLTFSTLTVSNMSPEDSSIYLCSVEEGGREGQGYTFGSGTRLTVV.

This clone occurred once. This sequence joins TRBV3-1 (or the pseudogene TRBV3-2) and TRBJ2-1, with 9 bases lining up with TRBD2. J lost 0 bases, V lost 1 base, and 4 bases had no gene match. The CDR3 runs 17 residues. Germline CDR1 and CDR2: LGHDT and YNNKEL (reference sequence). The DNA of the CDR3 is TGTGCCAGCAGCCAAGTGGAGCGGGGGGCCTCCTACAATGAGCAGTTCTTC. The encoded protein is CASSQVERGASYNEQFF.

J is TRBJ1-2 and V is TRBV6-5, with 11 bases that match TRBD1. Losses at the gene ends were 7 bases for V and 4 bases for J; bases not matched to a gene: 8. Germline lookup yields CDR1 MNHEY and CDR2 SVGAGI. The CDR3 totals 15 residues. The CDR3 DNA follows: TGTGCCAGCACCCGAGATGGGACAGGGGGCTATGGCTACACCTTC. Protein sequence: CASTRDGTGGYGYTF.

The gene calls are TRBV27 and TRBJ1-5; D is possibly TRBD1 (5 bases). The germline CDR1 and CDR2 sequences are MNHEY and SMNVEV (reference sequence). The CDR3 length is 12 residues. V was shortened by 5 bases and J by 7 bases, with 9 bases between the two germline ends. For the CDR3, the DNA is TGTGCCAGCAGTCAAAGGGGACAGCCCCAGCATTTT. Protein product: CASSQRGQPQHF.

This clone was counted a single time. The rearrangement joins TRBV15 to TRBJ2-7, with 7 nucleotides matching TRBD1. CDR1 and CDR2 (germline): LNHNV, YYDKDF (reference sequence). This CDR3 spans 14 amino acids. J was trimmed by 3 bases and V by 11 bases; bases with no gene match: 13. Here the CDR3 reads CASRRTGQYYEQYF. The CDR3 DNA is TGTGCCTCTAGAAGGACAGGCCAGTACTACGAGCAGTACTTC.

The chain couples TRBV7-9 to TRBJ2-1; D may match TRBD1 or TRBD2 (5 bases each). V was pared by 1 base and J by 13 bases, with 14 bases between. The CDR3 runs to 13 residues. Per germline, CDR1 SEHNR and CDR2 FQNEAQ (reference sequence). The CDR3, as DNA: TGTGCCAGCAGCTTAGACGGAGGCAGGGTACAGTTCTTC. Amino acids: CASSLDGGRVQFF. The variable domain in full, completed from reference TRBV7-9 and TRBJ2-1, reads DTGVSQNPRHKITKRGQNVTFRCDPISEHNRLYWYRQTLGQGPEFLTYFQNEAQLEKSRLLSDRFSAERPKGSFSTLEIQRTEQGDSAMYLCASSLDGGRVQFFGPGTRLTVL.

In nucleotides, the CDR3 is TGCAGTGCTAGTTTGGGTCAGCCTATCAAGCAGTTCTTC. It codes for CSASLGQPIKQFF. The V gene is TRBV20-1, the J gene TRBJ2-1; D unclear. The germline gives CDR1 DFQATT, CDR2 SNEGSKA (reference sequence). The CDR3 loop spans 13 amino acids. V dropped 3 bases and J dropped 11 bases, with 17 bases sitting between them.

This chain links TRBV24-1 with TRBJ2-1, with 14 bases identical to TRBD2. J was trimmed by 6 bases and V by 0 bases; bases with no gene match: 3. In germline, CDR1 is KGHDR, CDR2 SFDVKD. The CDR3 sequence is 17 residues long. The CDR3 region has the DNA TGTGCCACCAGTGATTTGGGGACTAGCGGGAGTCGCAATGAGCAGTTCTTC. Encoded protein: CATSDLGTSGSRNEQFF.

The chain combines TRBV18 with TRBJ2-7; D perhaps matches TRBD2 (6 bases). Looked up from germline, CDR1 is KGHSH and CDR2 is LQKENI. This CDR3 is 14 amino acids long. V was pared by 1 base and J by 4 bases, with 11 bases between. DNA for the CDR3: TGTGCCAGCTCACCACTAGCGGAGGGGTACGAGCAGTACTTC. Its protein is CASSPLAEGYEQYF.

This clone was counted a single time. The chain joins TRBV7-2 to TRBJ1-2, with 12 bases aligning to TRBD1. After removal of 4 bases from V and 8 bases from J, the junction contained 17 bases not matched to a gene. This CDR3 has 18 amino acids. Per germline, CDR1 SGHTA and CDR2 FQGNSA. This chain's CDR3 is CASSSPLGTGGSIKGYTF. The CDR3 DNA follows: TGTGCCAGCAGCTCTCCCCTCGGGACAGGGGGCTCTATAAAAGGCTACACCTTC.

Only a few counts were recorded for this clone. The chain is built from TRBV6-5 and TRBJ1-6; 8 bases align to TRBD1. The CDR3 covers 15 residues. Germline CDR1 and CDR2: MNHEY and SVGAGI. The V and J ends lost 6 bases and 9 bases, in that order; junction bases with no gene match: 10. The CDR3 loop is CASSFAGTGSSPLHF. CDR3 nucleotide sequence: TGTGCCAGCAGCTTCGCCGGGACAGGTAGTTCACCCCTCCACTTT.

In the case of this clone: The germline gene is not matched at one end of the junction; a read error may be the cause. This chain links TRBV7-7 with TRBJ2-5; tentative D call: TRBD1 (5 bases). CDR1 is SSHAT and CDR2 is FNYEAQ in the germline V gene (reference sequence). The CDR3 covers 14 residues. The CDR3 DNA is TGTGCTAGCAGCTTAGCCCCAGGGTCGGAGACCCAGTACTTC. It codes for CASSLAPGSETQYF.

The rearrangement uses TRBV11-2 and TRBJ2-7; TRBD2 is a possible D gene (5 bases). Germline V gene data show CDR1 as SGHAT and CDR2 as FQNNGV. The CDR3 covers 17 residues. V was shortened by 5 bases and J by 3 bases, with 23 bases between the two germline ends. CDR3: CASSATGAEGLYYEQYF. The DNA for the CDR3 is TGTGCCAGCAGCGCAACTGGCGCCGAGGGCCTTTACTACGAGCAGTACTTC.

The chain employs TRBV7-2 and TRBJ1-3; a weak D match, TRBD1 (6 bases). From germline, CDR1 is SGHTA and CDR2 FQGNSA. The CDR3 runs 13 residues. The ends were cut back, 4 bases at V and 2 bases at J, with 6 bases in the middle. The CDR3 region has the DNA TGTGCCAGCAGCTCAGGGGCTGGAAACACCATATATTTT. It codes for CASSSGAGNTIYF.

This clone showed up just once. J is TRBJ2-1 and V is TRBV5-1, with D tentatively TRBD1 (6 bases). CDR1 SGHRS and CDR2 YFSETQ come from the germline V gene. V was clipped by 0 bases and J by 3 bases, with 10 bases between them. This CDR3 has 15 residues. This chain's CDR3 is CASSLATGFYNEQFF. The CDR3 nucleotides are TGCGCCAGCAGCTTGGCGACAGGCTTCTACAATGAGCAGTTCTTC.

V gene TRBV7-2 combines with J gene TRBJ2-7; TRBD1 matches at 9 bases. From germline, CDR1 is SGHTA and CDR2 FQGNSA. V dropped 1 base and J dropped 9; count of bases not matched to a gene: 7. The CDR3 runs 14 residues. The CDR3 reads CASSLGGQGLGQYF. The CDR3 bases are TGTGCCAGCAGCTTAGGAGGACAGGGGCTTGGGCAGTACTTC.